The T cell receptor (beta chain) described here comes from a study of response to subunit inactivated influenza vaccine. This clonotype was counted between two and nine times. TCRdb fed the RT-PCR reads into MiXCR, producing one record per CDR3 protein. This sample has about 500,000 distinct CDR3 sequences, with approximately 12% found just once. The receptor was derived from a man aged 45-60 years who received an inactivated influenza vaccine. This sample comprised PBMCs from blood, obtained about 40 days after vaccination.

CDR3 region: CASSKGAEAYEQYF. In DNA, the CDR3 is TGTGCCAGCAGCAAGGGGGCCGAGGCCTACGAGCAGTACTTC. V and J are TRBV7-2 and TRBJ2-7; 7 bases align to TRBD1. J gave up 2 bases and V 5 bases, and 6 bases lay outside the gene matches. The germline CDR1 and CDR2 sequences are SGHTA and FQGNSA. CDR3 size: 14 residues.